This TCR beta chain was captured in a study of shared T cell receptors in the human thymus. V gave up 4 bases and J gave up 5 bases, with 12 bases separating them. The CDR3 runs 13 residues. CDR1 MNHEY and CDR2 SMNVEV come from the germline V gene (reference sequence). Measured with immunoSEQ multiplex PCR; TCRdb has only the in-frame clones, and not every one. The sample lists hundreds of thousands of clones, 70% to 90% occurring once. The data also belong to a second study, concerning human thymus T cells. That work states: Congenital heart defects were the reason for the corrective surgery that the donors, healthy Finnish infants, were having. Surgeons resected thymus tissue during corrective heart surgery. Across thymic and blood repertoires, the usage of V and J genes appeared to be biased. Related research found strongly overlapping thymic repertoires in unrelated individuals.

J is TRBJ2-7 and V is TRBV27; tentatively, D is TRBD2 (7 bases). Sequencing was carried out using thymocytes. The TCR originated in a boy under three years old with a congenital heart defect. The CDR3 DNA reads TGTGCCAGCAGTTCCAGGGGAGGGCACGAGCAGTACTTC. Translation: CASSSRGGHEQYF.